This passage covers 26 T cell receptor beta chains from one sample sequenced in a study of T cell repertoires in cytomegalovirus infection. TCRdb passed the reads through MiXCR, listing each CDR3 protein once. The table has around 230,000 distinct CDR3 sequences, about 5.9% seen once. Specimen: PBMCs. The receptors were sampled from a human donor in good health (CMV status not recorded). Some clones in this sample may be carry-over from other donors' samples.

This clonotype was counted at least ten times. In DNA, the CDR3 is TGTGCCAGCAGCGGAGGGGGAAAGGAGACCCAGTACTTC. This translates into CASSGGGKETQYF. V usage is TRBV7-9 and J usage is TRBJ2-5, with D perhaps assigned TRBD1 or TRBD2 (6 bases each). The germline gives CDR1 SEHNR, CDR2 FQNEAQ (reference sequence). Trimming stripped 5 bases from V and 5 bases from J, with 12 bases between. The CDR3 spans 13 residues. The complete variable domain, with remaining parts taken from reference TRBV7-9 and TRBJ2-5, reads DTGVSQNPRHKITKRGQNVTFRCDPISEHNRLYWYRQTLGQGPEFLTYFQNEAQLEKSRLLSDRFSAERPKGSFSTLEIQRTEQGDSAMYLCASSGGGKETQYFGPGTRLLVL.

This clonotype was observed at least ten times. The chain links TRBV7-2 to TRBJ1-1, with D tentatively TRBD1 (5 bases). The V end lost 3 bases, the J end lost 0 bases, and 11 bases lay between the germline ends. The V gene's germline CDR1 is SGHTA and CDR2 FQGNSA. CDR3 length: 15 residues. The CDR3 coding sequence is TGTGCCAGCAGCTTCCTGACAGTGCTGAACACTGAAGCTTTCTTT. Its translation is CASSFLTVLNTEAFF. Variable domain in full (rest from reference TRBV7-2 and TRBJ1-1): GAGVSQSPSNKVTEKGKDVELRCDPISGHTALYWYRQSLGQGLEFLIYFQGNSAPDKSGLPSDRFSAERTGGSVSTLTIQRTQQEDSAVYLCASSFLTVLNTEAFFGQGTRLTVV.

This clonotype was seen more than once but under ten times. A much larger clone lies a single base off, so this may be a read error. The chain combines TRBV5-1 with TRBJ2-6; D not certain. Germline V lookup: CDR1 SGHRS, CDR2 YFSETQ. CDR3 length: 14 amino acids. Trimming took 4 bases from V and 0 from J, leaving 5 bases between them. As DNA, the CDR3 is TGCGCCAGCAGCGAACGCTCTGGGGCCAACGTCCTGACTTTC. Encoded protein: CASSERSGANVLTF.

At least ten counts were recorded for this clonotype. This chain links TRBV7-2 with TRBJ2-5; TRBD2 aligns across 7 bases. CDR1 SGHTA and CDR2 FQGNSA come from the germline V gene. J lost 4 bases, V lost 8 bases, and 13 bases had no gene match. This CDR3 spans 15 amino acids. The CDR3 region is CASGGGASGLETQYF. The CDR3 nucleotides are TGTGCCAGCGGGGGAGGGGCGTCCGGATTAGAGACCCAGTACTTC.

This chain connects TRBV20-1 to TRBJ1-1; no clear D. Per germline, CDR1 DFQATT and CDR2 SNEGSKA (reference sequence). The CDR3 runs 14 residues. Trimming pared 6 bases from V and 2 bases from J, leaving 16 bases between. CDR3 amino acids: CSARGTVTNTEAFF. Here the CDR3 DNA reads TGCAGTGCGCGCGGTACCGTTACCAACACTGAAGCTTTCTTT.

In this sample, this clonotype turned up many times. CDR3 residues: CASSRDRDTIYF. The DNA for the CDR3 is TGCGCCAGCAGCCGCGACAGGGACACCATATATTTT. The chain links TRBV5-1 to TRBJ1-3, with 7 positions matching TRBD1. The CDR3 has 12 amino acids. The germline CDR1 and CDR2 sequences are SGHRS and YFSETQ. V gave up 4 bases and J gave up 8 bases; unmatched junction bases: 3.

This clonotype was picked up many times. This sequence joins TRBV29-1 and TRBJ2-5, with 11 bases matching TRBD1. V lost 4 bases to trimming and J lost 4 bases; unmatched junction nucleotides: 5. CDR1 is SQVTM, CDR2 ANQGSEA, per germline. This CDR3 is 14 amino acids long. DNA of the CDR3: TGCAGCGTTGTGGGACAGGGGGAAGGAGAGACCCAGTACTTC. It yields the protein CSVVGQGEGETQYF.

This clonotype occurred many times. The gene calls are TRBV20-1 and TRBJ2-1; 11 nucleotides match TRBD2. Germline-derived CDR1 and CDR2 are DFQATT and SNEGSKA (reference sequence). CDR3 length: 18 amino acids. V shed 7 bases, J shed 8 bases, and the junction held 22 bases outside the gene matches. The CDR3 loop is CSVTYRVLAGVAWDEQFF. In DNA, the CDR3 is TGCAGTGTCACGTATCGGGTACTAGCGGGGGTCGCTTGGGATGAGCAGTTCTTC.

This clonotype was counted at least ten times. The chain has TRBV28 and TRBJ2-1; D gene ambiguous. There are 17 residues in the CDR3. Germline CDR1 reads MDHEN; CDR2 reads SYDVKM. The germline V and J ends were trimmed by 3 bases and 1 base, with 16 bases remaining between them. DNA for the CDR3: TGTGCCAGCAGTTTCTTGTCGAGCGACCCGTCCTACAATGAGCAGTTCTTC. Protein product: CASSFLSSDPSYNEQFF.

The chain links TRBV4-1 to TRBJ2-7, with 8 bases aligning to TRBD1. CDR3 length: 15 amino acids. V lost 4 bases to trimming and J lost 3 bases; unmatched junction nucleotides: 8. CDR1 MGHRA and CDR2 YSYEKL come from the germline V gene. The CDR3 is CASSPSETGDYEQYF. The CDR3 bases are TGCGCCAGCAGCCCCAGCGAGACAGGGGACTACGAGCAGTACTTC.

This clonotype has at least ten counts. The chain is built from TRBV11-2 and TRBJ1-6, with D unresolved. Germline CDR1 SGHAT, CDR2 FQNNGV. Trimming shortened V by 1 base and J by 7 bases, and 14 bases separated the two germline ends. This CDR3 is 16 amino acids long. In nucleotides, the CDR3 is TGTGCCAGCAGCTTAGTCCCCCCGGGGAACAATTCACCCCTCCACTTT. Translation gives CASSLVPPGNNSPLHF.

There are many counts of this clonotype. The chain couples TRBV11-3 to TRBJ2-3; 11 nucleotides align to TRBD1. Germline CDR1 is SGHNT and CDR2 is YENEEA. The CDR3 consists of 14 residues. V shed 5 bases, J shed 5 bases, and the junction held 3 bases outside the gene matches. The CDR3 sequence is CASSAGTGGDTQYF. The CDR3 DNA sequence: TGTGCCAGCAGCGCCGGGACAGGGGGAGATACGCAGTATTTT.

By sample share, this clonotype is medium-sized. The rearrangement links TRBV7-2 to TRBJ1-2; a possible D gene is TRBD1 (6 bases). This CDR3 has 13 residues. Trimming removed 2 bases from V and 3 bases from J, with 7 bases in between. CDR1 is SGHTA, CDR2 FQGNSA, per germline. The CDR3 reads CASSLSGDYGYTF. CDR3 in DNA: TGTGCCAGCAGCTTATCAGGGGACTATGGCTACACCTTC.

This clonotype was seen at least ten times. The gene calls are TRBV7-9 and TRBJ1-1; D might be TRBD1 (6 bases). V was shortened by 5 bases and J by 11 bases, with 15 bases between the two germline ends. Germline V lookup: CDR1 SEHNR, CDR2 FQNEAQ (reference sequence). This CDR3 contains 12 residues. CDR3 nucleotide sequence: TGTGCCAGCAGCCTCCGGGGGGCCGATGCTTTCTTT. Protein: CASSLRGADAFF. The full variable domain, rest sourced from reference TRBV7-9 and TRBJ1-1, is DTGVSQNPRHKITKRGQNVTFRCDPISEHNRLYWYRQTLGQGPEFLTYFQNEAQLEKSRLLSDRFSAERPKGSFSTLEIQRTEQGDSAMYLCASSLRGADAFFGQGTRLTVV.

This clonotype was observed at least ten times. This rearrangement joins TRBV3-1 to TRBJ2-1; TRBD2 is a possible D gene (5 bases). The CDR3 has 13 amino acids. The ends were cut back, 0 bases at V and 10 bases at J, with 10 bases in the middle. The germline V gene encodes CDR1 LGHDT and CDR2 YNNKEL (reference sequence). The CDR3: CASSQDWGEEQFF. The CDR3 DNA reads TGTGCCAGCAGCCAAGATTGGGGAGAGGAGCAGTTCTTC.

The sample holds many counts of this clonotype. The V and J genes are TRBV14 and TRBJ1-2; weak D call: TRBD1 (5 bases). V shed 5 bases and J shed 0 bases, with 13 bases lying between them. There are 15 residues in the CDR3. Germline V gene data show CDR1 as SGHDN and CDR2 as FVKESK. This CDR3 is CASSTRQPPNYGYTF. CDR3 DNA: TGTGCCAGCAGCACTCGACAGCCTCCTAACTATGGCTACACCTTC.

This chain connects TRBV7-9 to TRBJ1-6; D not resolved. Trimming removed 2 bases from V and 2 bases from J, with 16 bases in between. This CDR3 comprises 18 residues. Germline assignment: CDR1 SEHNR and CDR2 FQNEAQ (reference sequence). CDR3: CASSLSAGLTPYNSPLHF. The CDR3 coding sequence is TGTGCCAGCAGCTTATCTGCAGGTCTGACACCCTATAATTCACCCCTCCACTTT.

This chain links TRBV7-9 with TRBJ2-7; maybe TRBD1 (5 bases). The CDR3 totals 13 residues. With 2 bases removed from V and 1 base from J, the gap between germline ends came to 6 bases. Germline CDR1 and CDR2: SEHNR and FQNEAQ (reference sequence). The chain's CDR3 is CASSLRQSYEQYF. In DNA, the CDR3 is TGTGCCAGCAGCTTAAGACAGTCCTACGAGCAGTACTTC.

This clonotype was picked up many times. The chain joins TRBV7-2 to TRBJ1-1, with TRBD1 matching 9 bases. Germline values: CDR1 SGHTA, CDR2 FQGNSA. V shed 3 bases and J 10 bases; nucleotides not matched to a gene: 9. CDR3 length: 14 residues. For the CDR3, the DNA is TGTGCCAGCAGCTTGATACAGGGGGCCCGCCGAGCTTTCTTT. This codes for CASSLIQGARRAFF.

Only a few counts were recorded for this clonotype. V is TRBV20-1 and J is TRBJ2-2; D remains ambiguous. Per germline, CDR1 DFQATT and CDR2 SNEGSKA (reference sequence). The CDR3 totals 14 residues. V gave up 3 bases and J gave up 1 base, with 9 bases separating them. The CDR3 region has the DNA TGCAGTGCTAGTCGACGATTGAACACCGGGGAGCTGTTTTTT. It codes for CSASRRLNTGELFF.

In this sample, this clonotype turned up a few times. V is TRBV20-1 and J is TRBJ1-4; D ambiguous. The CDR3 is 14 amino acids. V gave up 2 bases and J gave up 5 bases, with 12 bases separating them. Germline values: CDR1 DFQATT, CDR2 SNEGSKA (reference sequence). The CDR3 bases are TGCAGTGCTAGATCGCAGGCCATGAATGAAAAACTGTTTTTT. The encoded protein is CSARSQAMNEKLFF.

This clonotype was picked up many times. The rearrangement links TRBV2 to TRBJ2-3; the D is unclear. Germline lookup yields CDR1 SNHLY and CDR2 FYNNEI. This CDR3 contains 17 residues. Trimming cost V 2 bases and J 1 base, with 16 bases left between them. In DNA, the CDR3 is TGTGCCAGCAGTGAATTGGACCCATCCGCGGGCACAGATACGCAGTATTTT. Protein: CASSELDPSAGTDTQYF.

This clonotype has ten or more counts. The chain combines TRBV6-1 with TRBJ2-7; perhaps TRBD1 as D (6 bases). V was clipped by 4 bases and J by 3 bases, with 13 bases between them. This CDR3 comprises 14 residues. From germline, CDR1 is MNHNS and CDR2 SASEGT. Here the CDR3 DNA reads TGTGCCAGCAGTGCCACCAGGGGTGTCTACGAGCAGTACTTC. Residues: CASSATRGVYEQYF.

In its sample, this clonotype was seen many times. This sequence joins TRBV4-1 and TRBJ2-7; 7 bases fit TRBD1. Germline V gene lookup returns CDR1 MGHRA and CDR2 YSYEKL. This CDR3 is built from 15 residues. V was clipped by 1 base and J by 2 bases; unmatched bases: 5. Here the CDR3 DNA reads TGCGCCAGCAGCCAAGTTGCAACAGGGGCCTACGAGCAGTACTTC. Translation gives CASSQVATGAYEQYF.

This clonotype was observed at least ten times. The DNA of the CDR3 is TGTGCCAGCAGCCCAGACCCGTGGGGAGCTTTCTTT. Encoded protein: CASSPDPWGAFF. The rearrangement uses TRBV7-2 and TRBJ1-1, with D uncertain. This CDR3 has 12 residues. Between the trimmed V and J ends, which lost 5 bases and 10 bases, there was a span of 14 bases. CDR1 SGHTA and CDR2 FQGNSA come from the germline V gene.

There are many counts of this clonotype. The chain is built from TRBV28 and TRBJ1-1; D is perhaps TRBD1 (6 bases). Trimming removed 2 bases at V and 0 bases at J, with 13 bases between. This CDR3 has 16 residues. CDR1 MDHEN and CDR2 SYDVKM come from the germline V gene. In nucleotides, the CDR3 is TGTGCCAGCAGTTTAGCTCCGGGACAAATGAACACTGAAGCTTTCTTT. Translated: CASSLAPGQMNTEAFF.